The entry below describes one T cell receptor (beta chain). Its antigen is unidentified. These data originate in a study of T cell responses to AZD1222 COVID-19 vaccine. Notes on the study in general: Baseline seropositivity characterized only a handful of AZD1222 recipients. A mostly white British donor set with more females was recruited, and clonal diversity was possibly underestimated. Increased Spike-specific TCR breadth and depth were observed after two AZD1222 doses. Spike as a whole was targeted by vaccine-associated CD4 TCRs, dominant at 160-218 and 743-854.

Only in-frame clones appear in the TCRdb table, and some are missing; sequencing was by immunoSEQ multiplex PCR. The repertoire holds roughly 80,000 clones, approximately 86% seen once, with approximately 5.4% in the top ten. CDR3 length: 14 residues. V dropped 2 bases and J dropped 5 bases, with 12 bases sitting between them. Germline V gene sequence: CDR1 MNHNS, CDR2 SASEGT. The sequence was collected from an adult in good health. The specimen comprised peripheral blood, sampled on day 0 of MenACWY control vaccination. V and J are TRBV6-1 and TRBJ2-5; no clear D gene. The chain's CDR3 is CASSETVHRETQYF. CDR3 bases: TGTGCCAGCAGTGAAACAGTTCACCGGGAGACCCAGTACTTC.